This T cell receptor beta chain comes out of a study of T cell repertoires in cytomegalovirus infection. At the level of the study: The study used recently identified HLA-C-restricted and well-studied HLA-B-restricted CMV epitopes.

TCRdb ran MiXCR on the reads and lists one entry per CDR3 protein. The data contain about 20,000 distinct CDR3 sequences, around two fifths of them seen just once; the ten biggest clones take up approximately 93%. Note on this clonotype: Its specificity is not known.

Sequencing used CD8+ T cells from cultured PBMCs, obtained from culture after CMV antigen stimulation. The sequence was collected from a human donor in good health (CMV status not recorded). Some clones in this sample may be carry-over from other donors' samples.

The CDR3 here is CASSPRSTVYTF. DNA of the CDR3: TGTGCCAGCAGCCCAAGGTCCACGGTCTACACCTTC. This chain joins TRBV7-2 and TRBJ1-2; D unresolved. The CDR3 spans 12 residues. Germline assignment: CDR1 SGHTA and CDR2 FQGNSA. Trimming shortened V by 5 bases and J by 10 bases, and 14 bases separated the two germline ends.